Each of the 17 T cell receptor beta chains below was sequenced from the same sample in a study of shared clonotypes between healthy human individuals. Using immunoSEQ multiplex PCR, the repertoire was profiled, and TCRdb retains in-frame clones only, with some absent. The table has approximately 740,000 clones, about 74% seen once. The sample was memory CD4+ T cells sorted from blood. Subset of the sample: CD45RA-negative fraction. These receptors were obtained from a young woman in good health.

Only a few counts were recorded for this clone. The J gene is TRBJ2-4, the V gene TRBV25-1, with 9 bases matching TRBD1. V lost 6 bases and J lost 5; bases outside the gene matches: 8. The CDR3 is 15 residues long. Germline loops: CDR1 MGHDK, CDR2 SYGVNS. This chain's CDR3 is CASSEQGALENIQYF. The CDR3 nucleotides are TGTGCCAGCAGCGAACAGGGGGCTCTGGAAAACATTCAGTACTTC.

The chain employs TRBV7-2 and TRBJ2-7; TRBD1 matches at 9 bases. Germline loops: CDR1 SGHTA, CDR2 FQGNSA. After removal of 6 bases from V and 0 bases from J, the junction contained 12 bases not matched to a gene. The CDR3 length is 17 residues. The CDR3 DNA follows: TGTGCCAGCAGTTATACCGGGACAGGGCTGAGCTCCTACGAGCAGTACTTC. Residues: CASSYTGTGLSSYEQYF.

This chain connects TRBV5-1 to TRBJ2-7; tentative D call: TRBD2 (6 bases). The germline V gene has CDR1 SGHRS and CDR2 YFSETQ. The CDR3 loop spans 16 amino acids. V lost 2 bases, J lost 0 bases, and 15 bases lay in between. The DNA of the CDR3 is TGCGCCAGCAGCTTTGATGGCGGGACCGCCTCCTACGAGCAGTACTTC. Translating it yields CASSFDGGTASYEQYF.

V usage is TRBV27 and J usage is TRBJ2-7, with D tentatively TRBD2 (5 bases). Germline V lookup: CDR1 MNHEY, CDR2 SMNVEV (reference sequence). Trimming took off 8 bases at V and 1 base at J, with 15 bases between the two ends. CDR3 length: 14 residues. CDR3 amino acids: CASSNGEKSYEQYF. CDR3 coding DNA: TGTGCCAGCTCTAATGGGGAGAAATCCTACGAGCAGTACTTC.

This chain joins TRBV7-8 and TRBJ2-1, with 8 bases identical to TRBD2. CDR3 size: 16 residues. The V segment lost 0 bases and the J segment 9 bases; nucleotides outside the gene matches: 10. The V gene's germline CDR1 is SGHVS and CDR2 FQNEAQ. This chain's CDR3 is CASSLAGSGTTGEQFF. Here the CDR3 DNA reads TGTGCCAGCAGCTTAGCGGGTAGCGGGACAACCGGTGAGCAGTTCTTC.

This sequence joins TRBV6-5 and TRBJ1-1; the match to TRBD1 covers 7 bases. This CDR3 is 12 amino acids long. Trimming at V came to 6 bases and at J to 9 bases, leaving 7 bases not matched to a gene. CDR1 MNHEY and CDR2 SVGAGI come from the germline V gene. The CDR3 nucleotides read TGTGCCAGCAGCATAGACAGGGTGAAAGCTTTCTTT. This codes for CASSIDRVKAFF.

The chain combines TRBV5-4 with TRBJ2-3, with 7 nucleotides matching TRBD1. The V segment lost 9 bases and the J segment 1 base; nucleotides outside the gene matches: 8. The CDR3 totals 14 residues. Germline V gene lookup returns CDR1 SGHNT and CDR2 YYREEE (reference sequence). DNA for the CDR3: TGTGCCACCCGGGACAGATCTGGCACAGATACGCAGTATTTT. It encodes CATRDRSGTDTQYF.

The chain carries TRBV6-1 and TRBJ1-2, with D possibly being TRBD1 (6 bases). Germline-derived CDR1 and CDR2 are MNHNS and SASEGT. Trimming left V 7 bases short and J 4 bases short, with 19 bases between. This CDR3 spans 15 amino acids. CDR3 nucleotides: TGTGCCAGCACGAATTTACAGGGAATCAGCTATGGCTACACCTTC. This sequence encodes CASTNLQGISYGYTF.

The chain links TRBV11-2 to TRBJ1-1; maybe TRBD1 (5 bases). Trimming removed 2 bases at V and 0 bases at J, with 13 bases between. This CDR3 contains 16 residues. Germline V CDR1 and CDR2: SGHAT, FQNNGV. CDR3 in amino acids: CASSLRGDNMNTEAFF. The CDR3 DNA is TGTGCCAGCAGCTTACGGGGGGATAACATGAACACTGAAGCTTTCTTT.

This chain uses TRBV6-5 with TRBJ2-2, with 8 bases fitting TRBD1. This CDR3 comprises 16 residues. V lost 4 bases, J lost 4 bases, and 8 bases stayed unmatched. Per germline, CDR1 MNHEY and CDR2 SVGAGI. Written as DNA, the CDR3 is TGTGCCAGCAGTTTTCCAGGGGGCGCCGGCACCGGGGAGCTGTTTTTT. Protein product: CASSFPGGAGTGELFF.

V is TRBV6-1 and J is TRBJ2-2, with D possibly being TRBD1 (5 bases). Trimming removed 9 bases at V and 6 bases at J, with 17 bases between. Germline loops: CDR1 MNHNS, CDR2 SASEGT. This CDR3 is 14 amino acids long. The CDR3 bases are TGTGCCAGTACCCCCCAACAGGTACCCGGGGAGCTGTTTTTT. It specifies CASTPQQVPGELFF.

V gene TRBV7-9 combines with J gene TRBJ2-7, with a possible D match to TRBD1 (6 bases). Looked up from germline, CDR1 is SEHNR and CDR2 is FQNEAQ (reference sequence). This CDR3 region has 15 residues. V lost 4 bases and J lost 2, with 15 bases in between. CDR3 nucleotides: TGTGCCAGCAGCTCGGACCGGGACAATCCCTACGAGCAGTACTTC. This encodes CASSSDRDNPYEQYF.

The CDR3 is CASSLAGPSYEQYF. The CDR3 DNA is TGTGCCAGCAGCCTAGCGGGTCCGTCCTACGAGCAGTACTTC. This chain uses TRBV6-6 with TRBJ2-7; 8 positions agree with TRBD2. Germline lookup yields CDR1 MNHNY and CDR2 SVGAGI (reference sequence). The CDR3 extends over 14 amino acids. V shed 6 bases, J shed 1 base, and the junction held 5 bases outside the gene matches.

The rearrangement links TRBV30 to TRBJ2-7, with 14 bases fitting TRBD2. Germline values: CDR1 GTSNPN, CDR2 SVGIG (reference sequence). Losses at the gene ends were 5 bases for V and 5 bases for J; bases not matched to a gene: 14. The CDR3 runs 17 residues. Here the CDR3 DNA reads TGTGCCTGGGATTCCGGACTAGCGGGAGGTTACGGGAACGAGCAGTACTTC. It yields the protein CAWDSGLAGGYGNEQYF. The variable domain in full, completed from reference TRBV30 and TRBJ2-7, reads SQTIHQWPATLVQPVGSPLSLECTVEGTSNPNLYWYRQAAGRGLQLLFYSVGIGQISSEVPQNLSASRPQDRQFILSSKKLLLSDSGFYLCAWDSGLAGGYGNEQYFGPGTRLTVT.

This clone showed up just a few times. The sample holds other DNA sequences that translate to the same CDR3. This chain connects TRBV5-1 to TRBJ2-1; no definite D call. The CDR3 totals 15 residues. The V end lost 4 bases, the J end lost 3 bases, and 14 bases lay between the germline ends. Per germline, CDR1 SGHRS and CDR2 YFSETQ. DNA of the CDR3: TGCGCCAGCAGCCTAGACACTGCCGGCTACAATGAGCAGTTCTTC. Translating gives CASSLDTAGYNEQFF.

A single count supports this clone. The rearrangement joins TRBV19 to TRBJ2-1; D is ambiguous. In germline, CDR1 is LNHDA, CDR2 SQIVND (reference sequence). Trimming stripped 9 bases from V and 15 bases from J, with 21 bases between. The length of the CDR3 is 12 residues. The CDR3 protein is CASQIPPGDRFF. The CDR3 region has the DNA TGTGCCAGCCAAATTCCCCCTGGTGACCGGTTCTTC.

This clone was counted between two and nine times. One junction end disagrees with the germline gene, perhaps due to a read error. This chain joins TRBV28 and TRBJ2-7; TRBD2 aligns across 7 bases. CDR1 is MDHEN, CDR2 SYDVKM, per germline. This CDR3 has 14 amino acids. CDR3 coding DNA: TGTGCCAGCAGTTTAAACCCCCAGCGGGGTAGGATGGAGTTC. It is translated as CASSLNPQRGRMEF.